What follows are 10 T cell receptor beta chains derived from one specimen sequenced in a study of cytomegalovirus exposure and HLA in healthy donors. The PCR contained 60 Vbeta and 13 Jbeta primers. Method: immunoSEQ multiplex PCR; TCRdb's copy keeps in-frame clones and lacks some. Among 250,000 to 350,000 clones, 80% to 90% were seen once, and the ten largest hold around 4.2%. Sequencing input: PBMCs. These receptors all stem from a man aged 35 to 55 in good health and CMV-seropositive.

This rearrangement joins TRBV30 to TRBJ2-7, with 10 nucleotides matching TRBD1. The trim removed 3 bases at V and 2 bases at J, leaving 16 bases unmatched. CDR1 is GTSNPN, CDR2 SVGIG, per germline (reference sequence). CDR3 length equals 18 residues. The CDR3 region is CAWRAPTGGARSPYEQYF. For the CDR3, the DNA is TGTGCCTGGAGGGCCCCGACAGGGGGCGCACGTAGCCCCTACGAGCAGTACTTC.

V is TRBV7-3 and J is TRBJ2-3; possible D gene TRBD1, 6 bases. This CDR3 is 16 amino acids long. Per germline, CDR1 SGHTA and CDR2 FQGTGA. V gave up 5 bases and J gave up 0 bases, with 15 bases separating them. The CDR3 region is CASSPTGQTSTDTQYF. CDR3 DNA sequence: TGTGCCAGCAGCCCCACCGGACAGACTAGCACAGATACGCAGTATTTT.

This clone was observed a few times. This rearrangement joins TRBV7-9 to TRBJ2-1; D remains ambiguous. The CDR3 extends over 16 amino acids. V lost 1 base to trimming and J lost 8 bases, with 18 bases between them. Germline V gene sequence: CDR1 SEHNR, CDR2 FQNEAQ (reference sequence). CDR3 sequence reads: CASSLVMGPRAHEQFF. CDR3 DNA: TGTGCCAGCAGCTTAGTGATGGGTCCTAGAGCCCATGAGCAGTTCTTC.

CDR3 nucleotides: TGTGCCAGCAGCCAAGAAGTGGCGGGAGGAGGGGATACGCAGTATTTT. Its protein product is CASSQEVAGGGDTQYF. This sequence joins TRBV14 and TRBJ2-3; 8 nucleotides line up with TRBD2. Per germline, CDR1 SGHDN and CDR2 FVKESK. V shed 0 bases, J shed 6 bases, and the junction held 8 bases outside the gene matches. There are 16 residues in the CDR3.

This chain connects TRBV28 to TRBJ2-2; D remains ambiguous. Looked up from germline, CDR1 is MDHEN and CDR2 is SYDVKM. The CDR3 has 14 amino acids. V lost 5 bases, J lost 4 bases, and 11 bases lay in between. The CDR3 loop is CASSIRPGTGELFF. Written as DNA, the CDR3 is TGTGCCAGCAGTATCCGACCGGGCACCGGGGAGCTGTTTTTT.

The J gene is TRBJ2-2, the V gene TRBV9; D is unclear. Germline-derived CDR1 and CDR2 are SGDLS and YYNGEE. The CDR3 extends over 16 amino acids. The V end was cut by 4 bases, the J end by 0 bases, with 13 bases between. The CDR3 nucleotides are TGTGCCAGCAGCCCGCCCGGGTCCTCGAACACCGGGGAGCTGTTTTTT. This translates into CASSPPGSSNTGELFF.

Comments on this clone: This same CDR3 is encoded by further DNA sequences in the sample. The CDR3 protein is CASSSQGNYGYTF. In DNA, the CDR3 is TGCGCCAGCAGCTCCCAGGGTAACTATGGCTACACCTTC. The V and J genes are TRBV5-1 and TRBJ1-2, with D maybe TRBD1 (5 bases). Trimming took 3 bases from V and 1 from J, leaving 7 bases between them. Germline loops: CDR1 SGHRS, CDR2 YFSETQ. This CDR3 comprises 13 residues.

This chain connects TRBV7-8 to TRBJ1-3; maybe TRBD1 (6 bases). The CDR3 contains 15 residues. V was cut by 5 bases and J by 0 bases, with 11 bases left in between. Germline CDR1 is SGHVS and CDR2 is FQNEAQ. CDR3 sequence: CASSEGQNSGNTIYF. The CDR3 DNA is TGTGCCAGCAGCGAAGGACAGAACTCTGGAAACACCATATATTTT.

V is TRBV4-1 and J is TRBJ2-3; TRBD2 is a possible D gene (6 bases). The germline CDR1 and CDR2 sequences are MGHRA and YSYEKL. V lost 1 base and J 2 bases, leaving 13 bases between the germline ends. The CDR3 runs 16 residues. CDR3 bases: TGCGCCAGCAGCCAAGTTGTGGGACTCAACACAGATACGCAGTATTTT. As protein: CASSQVVGLNTDTQYF.

This clone was recorded a few times. This chain links TRBV7-3 with TRBJ1-1; tentatively, D is TRBD1 (5 bases). In germline, CDR1 is SGHTA, CDR2 FQGTGA. The CDR3 length is 16 residues. V gave up 5 bases and J gave up 3 bases, with 19 bases separating them. The CDR3 reads CASSPLGGSGDTEAFF. The CDR3, as DNA: TGTGCCAGCAGCCCCCTCGGAGGGTCGGGGGACACTGAAGCTTTCTTT.